This T cell receptor beta chain derives from a study of OX40 agonist ivuxolimab in advanced cancers. Study-level background: Partial responses were achieved by three patients: one hepatocellular carcinoma, two cutaneous melanoma.

The data were produced by immunoSEQ multiplex PCR, yet TCRdb's version contains in-frame clones alone and is incomplete. The sample includes 66,000 or so clones, about 85% of them seen just once. The receptor was derived from an adult with an advanced solid tumor such as melanoma, head and neck, liver or kidney cancer. The sequencing used CD4+ or CD8+ T cells sorted from blood, collected in a trial of the OX40 agonist ivuxolimab.

The CDR3 nucleotides read TGTGCCAGCAGTTTAGCCGAACTCTCCGAGCAGTACTTC. Amino acids: CASSLAELSEQYF. This rearrangement joins TRBV27 to TRBJ2-7; the D is unclear. Germline V gives CDR1 MNHEY, CDR2 SMNVEV (reference sequence). V lost 2 bases, J lost 6 bases, and 11 bases lay in between. CDR3 length equals 13 residues.